These T cell receptor beta chains were read from a single sample in a study of blood T cell repertoires in COVID-19. The assay was immunoSEQ multiplex PCR, and TCRdb's table has in-frame clones only and misses some. Of about 320,000 clones listed, 89% are singletons. Sequenced: peripheral blood. These receptor sequences come from a man between 18 and 29 years old who had recovered from COVID-19. Each CDR3 is given with its conserved first and last residue. The D gene is left open where the match is weak.

v_gene: TRBV19
d_gene: TRBD1
j_gene: TRBJ2-7
CDR3nt: TGTGCCAGTAGCCTCACCCCAGGACAGGGCCCCTACGAGCAGTACTTC
CDR3aa: CASSLTPGQGPYEQYF

v_gene: TRBV30
d_gene: TRBD1
j_gene: TRBJ2-7
CDR3nt: TGTGCCTGGAGTTACGGGACAGGAGACTACGAGCAGTACTTC
CDR3aa: CAWSYGTGDYEQYF

v_gene: TRBV2
d_gene: NA
j_gene: TRBJ1-1
CDR3nt: TGTGCCAGCAGTGCCGAGACAGCCAGAGAAGCTTTCTTT
CDR3aa: CASSAETAREAFF

v_gene: TRBV4-2
d_gene: NA
j_gene: TRBJ2-3
CDR3nt: TGTGCCAGCAGCCAAGAAGGGTACGGCAGGGTCGGCACAGATACGCAGTATTTT
CDR3aa: CASSQEGYGRVGTDTQYF

v_gene: TRBV7-2
d_gene: TRBD1
j_gene: TRBJ1-6
CDR3nt: TGTGCCAGCAGCTTAGCCCGGACAGGGGATTCACCCCTCCACTTT
CDR3aa: CASSLARTGDSPLHF

v_gene: TRBV9
d_gene: TRBD1
j_gene: TRBJ1-6
CDR3nt: TGTGCCAGCAGCGTAGGGACAGGGGGATATAATTCACCCCTCCACTTT
CDR3aa: CASSVGTGGYNSPLHF

v_gene: TRBV2
d_gene: NA
j_gene: TRBJ1-4
CDR3nt: TGTGCCACCAAAACGGGGTCTTCTAATGAAAAACTGTTTTTT
CDR3aa: CATKTGSSNEKLFF

v_gene: TRBV6-1
d_gene: TRBD2
j_gene: TRBJ2-3
CDR3nt: TGTGCCAGCAGTGAACTAGCGGGAGAAAGCACAGATACGCAGTATTTT
CDR3aa: CASSELAGESTDTQYF

v_gene: TRBV11-2
d_gene: TRBD1
j_gene: TRBJ1-2
CDR3nt: TGTGCCAGCAGCTTTGGACAGGCCACTAACTATGGCTACACCTTC
CDR3aa: CASSFGQATNYGYTF

v_gene: TRBV3-1/TRBV3-2
d_gene: NA
j_gene: TRBJ1-2
CDR3nt: TGTGCCAGCAGCCAAGAGGCCGCCTTTGGCTATGGCTACACCTTC
CDR3aa: CASSQEAAFGYGYTF

v_gene: TRBV4-3
d_gene: NA
j_gene: TRBJ2-3
CDR3nt: TGCGCCAGCAGCCAAGATGGGCGGGGGCCCTCTGATACGCAGTATTTT
CDR3aa: CASSQDGRGPSDTQYF

v_gene: TRBV11-2
d_gene: NA
j_gene: TRBJ2-2
CDR3nt: TGTGCCAGCAGCTTATATCCGGCCGGGGAGCTGTTTTTT
CDR3aa: CASSLYPAGELFF